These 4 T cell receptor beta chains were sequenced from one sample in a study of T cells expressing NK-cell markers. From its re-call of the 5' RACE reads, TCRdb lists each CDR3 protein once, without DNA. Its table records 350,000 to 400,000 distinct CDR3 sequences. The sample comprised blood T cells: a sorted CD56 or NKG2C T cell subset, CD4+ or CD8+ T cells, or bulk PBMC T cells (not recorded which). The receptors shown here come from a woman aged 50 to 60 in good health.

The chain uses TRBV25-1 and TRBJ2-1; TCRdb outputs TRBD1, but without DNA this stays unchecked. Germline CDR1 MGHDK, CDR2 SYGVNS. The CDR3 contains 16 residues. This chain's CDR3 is CASSEWGGRSYNEQFF.

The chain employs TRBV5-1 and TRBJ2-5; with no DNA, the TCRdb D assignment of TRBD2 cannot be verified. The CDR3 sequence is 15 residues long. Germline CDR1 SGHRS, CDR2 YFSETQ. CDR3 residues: CASIRVAGGRETQYF.

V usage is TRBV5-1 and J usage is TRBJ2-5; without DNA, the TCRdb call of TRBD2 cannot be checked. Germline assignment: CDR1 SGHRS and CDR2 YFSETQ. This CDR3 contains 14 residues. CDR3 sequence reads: CASFRTSGQETQYF.

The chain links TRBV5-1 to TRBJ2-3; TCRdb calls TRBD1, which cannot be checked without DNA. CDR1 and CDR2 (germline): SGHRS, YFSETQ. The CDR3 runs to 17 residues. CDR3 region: CASSFFSMAGRSDTQYF.